This T cell receptor (beta chain) comes out of a study of cytomegalovirus exposure and HLA in healthy donors. For the study at large: Ancestry clustering placed more than 80% of a few hundred genotyped donors in the Caucasian-associated cluster. General study results and limits: In an earlier analysis, productive rearrangement rates for most beta V segments clustered near 90% or 30%. Association of a missense DCLRE1C variant with TCR beta V- and J-gene trimming was reported in a later analysis.

This clone came up once. The antigen is unknown. PCR involved 60 Vbeta and 13 Jbeta primers. Profiled with immunoSEQ multiplex PCR; TCRdb holds only in-frame clones, not every one. The sample lists some 180,000 clones, approximately 80% occurring once. Losses at the gene ends were 4 bases for V and 0 bases for J; bases not matched to a gene: 8. Germline-derived CDR1 and CDR2 are SGHDT and YYEEEE. This CDR3 has 16 residues. The clonotype comes from a woman aged 25 to 39 in good health and CMV-seronegative. The genes are TRBV5-6 and TRBJ2-3, with TRBD1 matching 7 bases. Sequencing was done on a sample of PBMCs. The CDR3 DNA reads as TGTGCCAGCAGCGAACTCCGGGACAGTAGCACAGATACGCAGTATTTT. Protein product: CASSELRDSSTDTQYF.